The 25 T cell receptor beta chains presented below share a single source sample, sequenced in a study of T-cell memory formation after mild COVID-19. TCRdb reprocessed the 5' RACE reads via MiXCR and lists one record per CDR3 protein. The table has 550,000 to 650,000 distinct CDR3 sequences, around a sixth seen once. Material: PBMCs or a T cell subset sorted from them (not recorded which). These TCRs come from an adult woman who had mild COVID-19 (a few samples of this study predate the infection). Cell type and time point are not known.

This chain uses TRBV28 with TRBJ2-7, with D maybe TRBD1 (6 bases). Germline CDR1 and CDR2: MDHEN and SYDVKM. V lost 5 bases to trimming and J lost 0 bases, with 17 bases between them. The CDR3 is 16 residues long. CDR3 bases: TGTGCCAGCAGTCCCCGTCAGGGGCCTAGCTCCTACGAGCAGTACTTC. As protein: CASSPRQGPSSYEQYF.

At least ten counts were recorded for this clonotype. V and J are TRBV27 and TRBJ2-2; 9 positions agree with TRBD1. V dropped 8 bases and J dropped 1; count of bases not matched to a gene: 2. Germline V gene lookup returns CDR1 MNHEY and CDR2 SMNVEV (reference sequence). This CDR3 region has 14 residues. The DNA of the CDR3 is TGTGCCAGCGGACAGGGGAGGAACACCGGGGAGCTGTTTTTT. Its protein product is CASGQGRNTGELFF.

The chain employs TRBV6-4 and TRBJ2-3, with D unclear. The CDR3 has 14 amino acids. Germline-derived CDR1 and CDR2 are MRHNA and SNTAGT. V was pared by 6 bases and J by 2 bases, with 12 bases between. CDR3 DNA: TGTGCCAGCAGCCACCTTGGGGACACAGATACGCAGTATTTT. The encoded protein is CASSHLGDTDTQYF.

The chain employs TRBV7-6 and TRBJ2-1; 9 positions match TRBD1. The CDR3 extends over 14 amino acids. Trimming took 3 bases from V and 5 from J; bases not matched to a gene: 2. The germline CDR1 and CDR2 sequences are SGHVS and FNYEAQ. Here the CDR3 DNA reads TGTGCCAGCAGCTTCGGGGACAGGGACAATGAGCAGTTCTTC. Protein product: CASSFGDRDNEQFF.

This clonotype has just a few counts. This chain uses TRBV12-3 or TRBV12-4 with TRBJ1-5; no clear D. Trimming left V 7 bases short and J 3 bases short, with 10 bases between. The CDR3 totals 13 residues. CDR3 region: CASKERANQPQHF. Here the CDR3 DNA reads TGTGCCAGCAAGGAGAGGGCCAATCAGCCCCAGCATTTT.

This clonotype has a handful of counts. The chain joins TRBV7-9 to TRBJ1-1; 9 nucleotides line up with TRBD1. With 6 bases clipped from V and 2 bases from J, the junction kept 7 bases outside the gene matches. Germline CDR1 reads SEHNR; CDR2 reads FQNEAQ (reference sequence). This CDR3 spans 15 amino acids. The CDR3 coding sequence is TGTGCCAGCAGGACACTACAGGGGGCAAACACTGAAGCTTTCTTT. As protein: CASRTLQGANTEAFF.

In its sample, this clonotype was seen many times. The J gene is TRBJ1-1, the V gene TRBV3-1; no definite D call. Germline V gene data show CDR1 as LGHDT and CDR2 as YNNKEL (reference sequence). This CDR3 is 13 amino acids long. Trimming removed 3 bases at V and 1 base at J, with 6 bases between. The CDR3 is CASSQVPNTEAFF. The CDR3 DNA sequence: TGTGCCAGCAGCCAGGTCCCGAACACTGAAGCTTTCTTT.

This rearrangement joins TRBV20-1 to TRBJ2-1, with 11 bases aligning to TRBD2. After removal of 5 bases from V and 2 bases from J, the junction contained 5 bases not matched to a gene. The CDR3 covers 15 residues. From germline, CDR1 is DFQATT and CDR2 SNEGSKA (reference sequence). Written as DNA, the CDR3 is TGCAGTGCTGGTCTTAGCGGGAGGGCCTACAATGAGCAGTTCTTC. This encodes CSAGLSGRAYNEQFF.

The rearrangement joins TRBV7-9 to TRBJ2-3; no firm D call. This CDR3 region has 12 residues. V was clipped by 5 bases and J by 6 bases, with 9 bases between them. The germline V gene has CDR1 SEHNR and CDR2 FQNEAQ (reference sequence). The CDR3 is CASSPVFDTQYF. DNA of the CDR3: TGTGCCAGCAGCCCTGTGTTTGATACGCAGTATTTT.

This chain connects TRBV5-1 to TRBJ2-3; the D call may be TRBD1 or TRBD2 (5 bases each). Trimming removed 4 bases from V and 2 bases from J, with 8 bases in between. Germline lookup yields CDR1 SGHRS and CDR2 YFSETQ. The CDR3 extends over 13 amino acids. The CDR3 bases are TGCGCCAGCAGCGAGGGGACCACAGATACGCAGTATTTT. Its protein is CASSEGTTDTQYF.

The chain joins TRBV18 to TRBJ1-6; D not resolved. CDR1 and CDR2 (germline): KGHSH, LQKENI. The CDR3 runs 15 residues. V lost 2 bases and J lost 7, with 12 bases in between. DNA for the CDR3: TGTGCCAGCTCACCATTTTGGGCAGCAAATTCACCCCTCCACTTT. This gives the protein CASSPFWAANSPLHF. Supplemented by reference TRBV18 and TRBJ1-6, the full variable domain reads NAGVMQNPRHLVRRRGQEARLRCSPMKGHSHVYWYRQLPEEGLKFMVYLQKENIIDESGMPKERFSAEFPKEGPSILRIQQVVRGDSAAYFCASSPFWAANSPLHFGNGTRLTVT.

This clonotype was observed a handful of times. This chain's CDR3 is CASSSMTANTEAFF. CDR3 nucleotides: TGTGCCAGCAGCTCGATGACAGCCAACACTGAAGCTTTCTTT. The V gene is TRBV7-9, the J gene TRBJ1-1; TRBD1 is a possible D gene (5 bases). Trimming pared 4 bases from V and 2 bases from J, leaving 11 bases between. The CDR3 spans 14 residues. Germline CDR1 is SEHNR and CDR2 is FQNEAQ (reference sequence). Full variable domain (missing parts from reference TRBV7-9 and TRBJ1-1): DTGVSQNPRHKITKRGQNVTFRCDPISEHNRLYWYRQTLGQGPEFLTYFQNEAQLEKSRLLSDRFSAERPKGSFSTLEIQRTEQGDSAMYLCASSSMTANTEAFFGQGTRLTVV.

The rearrangement links TRBV11-2 to TRBJ2-2; the D is unclear. Germline V CDR1 and CDR2: SGHAT, FQNNGV. Trimming pared 0 bases from V and 0 bases from J, leaving 8 bases between. This CDR3 contains 16 residues. This CDR3 is CASSLDRVANTGELFF. The CDR3 DNA is TGTGCCAGCAGCTTAGATAGGGTCGCGAACACCGGGGAGCTGTTTTTT.

This clonotype has just a few counts. The gene calls are TRBV6-6 and TRBJ2-2; D is perhaps TRBD1 (6 bases). The CDR3 consists of 14 residues. Germline V gene sequence: CDR1 MNHNY, CDR2 SVGAGI (reference sequence). With 3 bases removed from V and 8 bases from J, the gap between germline ends came to 13 bases. The CDR3 spells CASSYYRDNGELFF. The CDR3 DNA reads as TGTGCCAGCAGTTATTACCGGGACAATGGGGAGCTGTTTTTT.

This chain uses TRBV6-5 with TRBJ2-1; 8 nucleotides line up with TRBD2. This CDR3 comprises 17 residues. CDR1 MNHEY and CDR2 SVGAGI come from the germline V gene. V was pared by 10 bases and J by 0 bases, with 14 bases of the junction left unmatched. CDR3 nucleotide sequence: TGTGCCACCGGGGCGGGGGGACGGGGTTACTCCTACAATGAGCAGTTCTTC. The encoded protein is CATGAGGRGYSYNEQFF.

The chain is built from TRBV7-6 and TRBJ2-1; 7 nucleotides agree with TRBD1. This CDR3 has 13 amino acids. Germline CDR1 reads SGHVS; CDR2 reads FNYEAQ. V shed 5 bases, J shed 11 bases, and the junction held 9 bases outside the gene matches. The CDR3 sequence: CASSLTGTSQQFF. The CDR3 DNA sequence: TGTGCCAGCAGCCTGACAGGGACAAGTCAGCAGTTCTTC.

The chain links TRBV19 to TRBJ1-5; 9 bases fit TRBD1. The CDR3 covers 15 residues. V lost 5 bases, J lost 1 base, and 3 bases stayed unmatched. Germline V lookup: CDR1 LNHDA, CDR2 SQIVND (reference sequence). CDR3 sequence: CASSSDRGSNQPQHF. For the CDR3, the DNA is TGTGCCAGTAGTTCGGACAGGGGAAGCAATCAGCCCCAGCATTTT. The whole variable domain, remainder taken from reference TRBV19 and TRBJ1-5, is DGGITQSPKYLFRKEGQNVTLSCEQNLNHDAMYWYRQDPGQGLRLIYYSQIVNDFQKGDIAEGYSVSREKKESFPLTVTSAQKNPTAFYLCASSSDRGSNQPQHFGDGTRLSIL.

The rearrangement joins TRBV27 to TRBJ2-7; 9 bases align to TRBD1. Germline CDR1 and CDR2: MNHEY and SMNVEV (reference sequence). This CDR3 comprises 14 residues. The V segment lost 5 bases and the J segment 3 bases; nucleotides outside the gene matches: 5. The DNA of the CDR3 is TGTGCCAGCAGTAGGGACAGGGATAACTACGAGCAGTACTTC. This codes for CASSRDRDNYEQYF.

This clonotype has just a few counts. This chain joins TRBV4-2 and TRBJ1-4; D is possibly TRBD1 (6 bases). CDR1 and CDR2 (germline): LGHNA, YNFKEQ. This CDR3 spans 15 amino acids. V was cut by 1 base and J by 6 bases, with 12 bases left in between. The CDR3 DNA is TGTGCCAGCAGCCAAGTTGATCCAGGGGATGAAAAACTGTTTTTT. Its translation is CASSQVDPGDEKLFF.

This clonotype was detected only a few times. The CDR3 protein is CASSTGLAASYEQYF. CDR3 nucleotide sequence: TGTGCCAGTAGTACCGGACTAGCGGCATCCTACGAGCAGTACTTC. The rearrangement uses TRBV19 and TRBJ2-7; 10 nucleotides align to TRBD2. Trimming at V came to 4 bases and at J to 1 base, leaving 4 bases not matched to a gene. This CDR3 has 15 amino acids. Germline V gives CDR1 LNHDA, CDR2 SQIVND (reference sequence). Filled out from reference TRBV19 and TRBJ2-7, the complete variable domain reads DGGITQSPKYLFRKEGQNVTLSCEQNLNHDAMYWYRQDPGQGLRLIYYSQIVNDFQKGDIAEGYSVSREKKESFPLTVTSAQKNPTAFYLCASSTGLAASYEQYFGPGTRLTVT.

CDR3 sequence reads: CASSLVTSGSGSTDTQYF. In nucleotides, the CDR3 is TGTGCCAGCAGCTTGGTCACTAGCGGGAGTGGGAGCACAGATACGCAGTATTTT. The chain couples TRBV5-6 to TRBJ2-3, with 11 bases fitting TRBD2. Germline V gene sequence: CDR1 SGHDT, CDR2 YYEEEE. The CDR3 has 18 amino acids. Trimming removed 0 bases from V and 0 bases from J; junction bases left unmatched: 6.

J is TRBJ2-1 and V is TRBV13, with D perhaps matching TRBD1 (6 bases). V was cut by 0 bases and J by 1 base, with 13 bases left in between. CDR3 length equals 17 residues. Germline V lookup: CDR1 PRHDT, CDR2 FYEKMQ (reference sequence). The CDR3 here is CASSLGLARGSYNEQFF. The CDR3, as DNA: TGTGCCAGCAGCTTAGGGTTGGCTAGGGGGTCCTACAATGAGCAGTTCTTC.

The chain is built from TRBV30 and TRBJ2-4, with D tentatively TRBD1 or TRBD2 (6 bases each). V shed 1 base and J shed 0 bases, with 10 bases lying between them. The CDR3 totals 15 residues. Germline CDR1 reads GTSNPN; CDR2 reads SVGIG (reference sequence). This CDR3 reads CAWSEGGLAKNIQYF. The CDR3 DNA sequence: TGTGCCTGGAGTGAAGGGGGGCTAGCCAAAAACATTCAGTACTTC.

This clonotype appeared a few times. The DNA for the CDR3 is TGTGCCAGCAGCCCATCAGGGGTAGGAGGCTACACCTTC. Its protein product is CASSPSGVGGYTF. This rearrangement joins TRBV7-6 to TRBJ1-2; maybe TRBD1 (6 bases). CDR3 length: 13 residues. V was shortened by 5 bases and J by 8 bases, with 15 bases between the two germline ends. Germline values: CDR1 SGHVS, CDR2 FNYEAQ.

The V gene is TRBV7-9, the J gene TRBJ1-5; D is ambiguous. Trimming left V 5 bases short and J 5 bases short, with 10 bases between. CDR3 size: 13 residues. The germline V gene encodes CDR1 SEHNR and CDR2 FQNEAQ (reference sequence). Written as DNA, the CDR3 is TGTGCCAGCAGCCCCGGCACCTATCAGCCCCAGCATTTT. It codes for CASSPGTYQPQHF.